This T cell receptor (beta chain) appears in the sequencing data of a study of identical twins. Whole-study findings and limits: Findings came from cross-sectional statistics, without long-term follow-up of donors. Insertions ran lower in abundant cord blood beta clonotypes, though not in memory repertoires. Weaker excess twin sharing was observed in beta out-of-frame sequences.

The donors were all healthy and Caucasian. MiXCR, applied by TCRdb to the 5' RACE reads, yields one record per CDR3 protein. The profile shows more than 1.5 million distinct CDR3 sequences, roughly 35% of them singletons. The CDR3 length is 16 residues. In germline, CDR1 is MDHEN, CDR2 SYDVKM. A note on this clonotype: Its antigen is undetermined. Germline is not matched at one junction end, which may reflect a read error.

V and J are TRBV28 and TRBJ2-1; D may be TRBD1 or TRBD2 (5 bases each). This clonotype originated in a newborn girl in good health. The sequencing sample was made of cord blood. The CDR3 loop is CASRPPDRGDYNERFF. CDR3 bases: TGTGCCAGCAGACCCCCTGACAGAGGAGACTACAATGAGCGGTTCTTC. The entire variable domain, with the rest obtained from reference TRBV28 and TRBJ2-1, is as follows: DVKVTQSSRYLVKRTGEKVFLECVQDMDHENMFWYRQDPGLGLRLIYFSYDVKMKEKGDIPEGYSVSREKKERFSLILESASTNQTSMYLCASRPPDRGDYNERFFGPGTRLTVL.